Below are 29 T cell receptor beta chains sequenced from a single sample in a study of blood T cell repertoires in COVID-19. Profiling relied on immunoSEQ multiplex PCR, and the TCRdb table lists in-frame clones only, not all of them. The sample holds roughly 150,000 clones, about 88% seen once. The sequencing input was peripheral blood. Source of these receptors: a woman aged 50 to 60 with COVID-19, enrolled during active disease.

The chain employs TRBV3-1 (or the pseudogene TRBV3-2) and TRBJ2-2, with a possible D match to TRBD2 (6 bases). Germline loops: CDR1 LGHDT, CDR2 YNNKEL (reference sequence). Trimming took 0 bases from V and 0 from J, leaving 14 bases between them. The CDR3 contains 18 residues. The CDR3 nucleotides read TGTGCCAGCAGCCAAGATGGTCTGAGCGGGTCGAACACCGGGGAGCTGTTTTTT. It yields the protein CASSQDGLSGSNTGELFF.

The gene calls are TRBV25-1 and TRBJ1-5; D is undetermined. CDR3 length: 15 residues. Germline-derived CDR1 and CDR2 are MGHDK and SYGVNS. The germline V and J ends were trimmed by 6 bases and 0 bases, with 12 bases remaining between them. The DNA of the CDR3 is TGTGCCAGCAGCGGTTTTGAGGATAGCAATCAGCCCCAGCATTTT. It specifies CASSGFEDSNQPQHF. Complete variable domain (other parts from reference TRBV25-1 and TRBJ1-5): EADIYQTPRYLVIGTGKKITLECSQTMGHDKMYWYQQDPGMELHLIHYSYGVNSTEKGDLSSESTVSRIRTEHFPLTLESARPSHTSQYLCASSGFEDSNQPQHFGDGTRLSIL.

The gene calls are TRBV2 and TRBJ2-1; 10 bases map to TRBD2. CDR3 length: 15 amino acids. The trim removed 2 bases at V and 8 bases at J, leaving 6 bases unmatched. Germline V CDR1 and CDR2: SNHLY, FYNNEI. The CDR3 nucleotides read TGTGCCAGCAGTGAATCAGCGGGGGGGCCTCATGAGCAGTTCTTC. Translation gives CASSESAGGPHEQFF. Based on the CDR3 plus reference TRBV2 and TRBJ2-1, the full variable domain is EPEVTQTPSHQVTQMGQEVILRCVPISNHLYFYWYRQILGQKVEFLVSFYNNEISEKSEIFDDQFSVERPDGSNFTLKIRSTKLEDSAMYFCASSESAGGPHEQFFGPGTRLTVL.

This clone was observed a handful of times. The CDR3 DNA is TGTGCCACCCAGGGTGGACAGCTACTCGAGCAGTACTTC. This gives the protein CATQGGQLLEQYF. The chain couples TRBV3-1 (or the pseudogene TRBV3-2) to TRBJ2-7; D may be TRBD1 (6 bases). CDR1 is LGHDT and CDR2 is YNNKEL in the germline V gene (reference sequence). V lost 10 bases and J 6 bases, leaving 19 bases between the germline ends. The CDR3 extends over 13 amino acids.

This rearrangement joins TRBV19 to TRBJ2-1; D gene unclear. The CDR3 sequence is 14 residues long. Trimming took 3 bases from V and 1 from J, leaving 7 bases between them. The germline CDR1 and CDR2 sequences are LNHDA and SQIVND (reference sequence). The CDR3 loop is CASSITGSYNEQFF. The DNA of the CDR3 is TGTGCCAGTAGTATTACTGGTTCCTACAATGAGCAGTTCTTC.

This CDR3 reads CASSQDDGQGIANYGYTF. CDR3 coding DNA: TGTGCCAGCAGCCAAGACGACGGCCAGGGGATAGCTAACTATGGCTACACCTTC. This chain connects TRBV3-1 (or the pseudogene TRBV3-2) to TRBJ1-2; possibly TRBD1 for D (6 bases). V was cut by 0 bases and J by 0 bases, with 17 bases left in between. Germline loops: CDR1 LGHDT, CDR2 YNNKEL (reference sequence). The CDR3 is 18 amino acids.

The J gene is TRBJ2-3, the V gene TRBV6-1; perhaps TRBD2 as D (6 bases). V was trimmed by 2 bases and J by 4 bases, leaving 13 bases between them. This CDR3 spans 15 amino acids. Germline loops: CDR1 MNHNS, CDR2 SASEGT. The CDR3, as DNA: TGTGCCAGCAGTGAATTCTCGGGGGTCCCAGATACGCAGTATTTT. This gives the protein CASSEFSGVPDTQYF.

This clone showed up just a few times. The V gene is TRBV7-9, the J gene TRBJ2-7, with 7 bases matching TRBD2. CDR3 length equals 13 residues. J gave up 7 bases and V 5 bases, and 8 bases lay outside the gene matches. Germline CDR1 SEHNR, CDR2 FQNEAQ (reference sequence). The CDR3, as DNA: TGTGCCAGCAGCGGCCTCGGGGGGAGGGAGCAGTACTTC. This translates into CASSGLGGREQYF.

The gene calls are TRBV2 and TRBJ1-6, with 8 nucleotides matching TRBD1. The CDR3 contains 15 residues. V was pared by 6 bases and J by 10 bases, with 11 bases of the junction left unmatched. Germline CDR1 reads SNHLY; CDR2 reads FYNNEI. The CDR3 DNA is TGTGCCAGCAGAGAACTACAGGGGGTAGGCTCACCCCTCCACTTT. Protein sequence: CASRELQGVGSPLHF.

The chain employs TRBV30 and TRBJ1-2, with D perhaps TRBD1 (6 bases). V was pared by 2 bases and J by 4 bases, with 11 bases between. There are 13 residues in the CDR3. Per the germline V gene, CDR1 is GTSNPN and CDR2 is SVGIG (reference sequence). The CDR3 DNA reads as TGTGCCTGGAGTCCCGGGACAACCTATGGCTACACCTTC. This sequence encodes CAWSPGTTYGYTF.

CDR3 bases: TGTGCCAGCAGTTTCGCGACAGGCTACGAGCAGTACTTC. Encoded protein: CASSFATGYEQYF. V and J are TRBV12-3 or TRBV12-4 and TRBJ2-7; possible D gene TRBD1, 6 bases. V was clipped by 3 bases and J by 3 bases, with 9 bases between them. This CDR3 region has 13 residues.

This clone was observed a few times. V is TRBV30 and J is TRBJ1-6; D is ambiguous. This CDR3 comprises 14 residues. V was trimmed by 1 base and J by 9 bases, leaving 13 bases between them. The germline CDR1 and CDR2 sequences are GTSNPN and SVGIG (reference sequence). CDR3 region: CAWSDDGVTSPLHF. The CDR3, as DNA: TGTGCCTGGAGTGATGACGGGGTTACTTCACCCCTCCACTTT.

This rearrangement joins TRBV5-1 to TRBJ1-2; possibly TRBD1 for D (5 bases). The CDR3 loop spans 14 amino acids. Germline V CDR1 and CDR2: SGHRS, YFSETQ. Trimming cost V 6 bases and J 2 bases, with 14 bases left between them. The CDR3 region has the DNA TGCGCCAGCAACCTCGGAGGGGAGAACTATGGCTACACCTTC. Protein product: CASNLGGENYGYTF.

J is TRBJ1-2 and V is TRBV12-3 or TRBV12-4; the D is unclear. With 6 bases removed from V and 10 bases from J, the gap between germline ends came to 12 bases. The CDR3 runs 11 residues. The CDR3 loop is CASRKAEAYTF. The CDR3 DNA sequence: TGTGCCAGCAGAAAAGCGGAGGCCTACACCTTC.

The CDR3 region has the DNA TGTGCCAGCAGCCAAACAGGATCCTCTGGAAACACCATATATTTT. This codes for CASSQTGSSGNTIYF. The V gene is TRBV7-2, the J gene TRBJ1-3, with D tentatively TRBD1 (5 bases). Germline loops: CDR1 SGHTA, CDR2 FQGNSA. The CDR3 has 15 amino acids. V shed 5 bases and J shed 0 bases, with 11 bases lying between them.

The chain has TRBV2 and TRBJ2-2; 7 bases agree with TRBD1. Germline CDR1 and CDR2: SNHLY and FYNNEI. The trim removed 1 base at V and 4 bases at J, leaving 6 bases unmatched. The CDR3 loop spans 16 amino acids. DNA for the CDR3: TGTGCCAGCAGTGAAGGACAGGGATCGGGCACCGGGGAGCTGTTTTTT. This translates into CASSEGQGSGTGELFF.

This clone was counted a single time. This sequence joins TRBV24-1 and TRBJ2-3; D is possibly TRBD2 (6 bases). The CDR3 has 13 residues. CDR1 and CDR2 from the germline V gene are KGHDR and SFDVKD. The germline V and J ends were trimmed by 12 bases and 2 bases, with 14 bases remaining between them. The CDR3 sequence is CAAPRGDTDTQYF. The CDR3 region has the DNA TGTGCCGCCCCGCGGGGTGACACAGATACGCAGTATTTT.

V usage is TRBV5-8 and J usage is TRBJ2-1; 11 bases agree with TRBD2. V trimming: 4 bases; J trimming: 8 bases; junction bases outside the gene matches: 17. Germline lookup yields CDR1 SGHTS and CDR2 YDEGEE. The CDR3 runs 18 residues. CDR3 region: CASSLTSGGVRGWDEQFF. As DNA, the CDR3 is TGTGCCAGCAGCCTCACTAGCGGGGGAGTCCGTGGGTGGGATGAGCAGTTCTTC.

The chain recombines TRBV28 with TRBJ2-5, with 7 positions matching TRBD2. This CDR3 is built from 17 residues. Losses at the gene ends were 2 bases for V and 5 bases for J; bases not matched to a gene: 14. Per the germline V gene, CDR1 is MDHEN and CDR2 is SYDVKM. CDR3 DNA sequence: TGTGCCAGCAGTTTACCTCAAGGGCAGCGGGGTGGTGAGACCCAGTACTTC. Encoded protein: CASSLPQGQRGGETQYF.

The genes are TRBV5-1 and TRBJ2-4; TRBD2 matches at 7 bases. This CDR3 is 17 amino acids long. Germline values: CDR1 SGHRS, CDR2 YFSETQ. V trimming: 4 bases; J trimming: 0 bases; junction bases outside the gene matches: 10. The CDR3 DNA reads TGCGCCAGCAGCCTAACCGGGACTAATCTAGCCAAAAACATTCAGTACTTC. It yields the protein CASSLTGTNLAKNIQYF.

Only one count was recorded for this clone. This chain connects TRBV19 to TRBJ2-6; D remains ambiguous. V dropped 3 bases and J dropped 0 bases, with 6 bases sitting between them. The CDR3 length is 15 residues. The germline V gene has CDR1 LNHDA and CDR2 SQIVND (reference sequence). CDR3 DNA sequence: TGTGCCAGTAGTATCTATTTCTCTGGGGCCAACGTCCTGACTTTC. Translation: CASSIYFSGANVLTF.

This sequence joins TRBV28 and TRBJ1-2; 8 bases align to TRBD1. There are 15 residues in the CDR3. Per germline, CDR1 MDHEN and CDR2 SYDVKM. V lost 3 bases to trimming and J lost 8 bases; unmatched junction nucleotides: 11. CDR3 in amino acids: CASSLGGQGGGGYTF. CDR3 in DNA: TGTGCCAGCAGTTTGGGCGGACAGGGAGGAGGAGGCTACACCTTC.

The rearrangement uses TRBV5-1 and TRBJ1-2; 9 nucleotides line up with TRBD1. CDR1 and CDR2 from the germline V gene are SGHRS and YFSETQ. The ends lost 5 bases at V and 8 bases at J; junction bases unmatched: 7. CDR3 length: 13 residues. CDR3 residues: CASRPGQGSGYTF. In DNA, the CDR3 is TGCGCCAGCAGACCGGGACAGGGATCCGGCTACACCTTC. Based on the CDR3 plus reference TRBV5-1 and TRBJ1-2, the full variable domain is KAGVTQTPRYLIKTRGQQVTLSCSPISGHRSVSWYQQTPGQGLQFLFEYFSETQRNKGNFPGRFSGRQFSNSRSEMNVSTLELGDSALYLCASRPGQGSGYTFGSGTRLTVV.

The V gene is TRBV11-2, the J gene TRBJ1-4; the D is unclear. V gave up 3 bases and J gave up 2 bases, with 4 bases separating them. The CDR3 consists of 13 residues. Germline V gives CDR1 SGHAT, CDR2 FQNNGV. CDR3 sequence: CASSLTTNEKLFF. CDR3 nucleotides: TGTGCCAGCAGCTTGACTACTAATGAAAAACTGTTTTTT.

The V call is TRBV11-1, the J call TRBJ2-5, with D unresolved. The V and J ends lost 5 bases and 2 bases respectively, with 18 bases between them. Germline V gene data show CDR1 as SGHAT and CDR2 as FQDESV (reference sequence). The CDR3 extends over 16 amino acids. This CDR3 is CASSQIWAFTQETQYF. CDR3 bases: TGTGCCAGCAGCCAAATTTGGGCCTTCACACAAGAGACCCAGTACTTC. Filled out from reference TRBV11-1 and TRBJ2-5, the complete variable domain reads EAEVAQSPRYKITEKSQAVAFWCDPISGHATLYWYRQILGQGPELLVQFQDESVVDDSQLPKDRFSAERLKGVDSTLKIQPAELGDSAMYLCASSQIWAFTQETQYFGPGTRLLVL.

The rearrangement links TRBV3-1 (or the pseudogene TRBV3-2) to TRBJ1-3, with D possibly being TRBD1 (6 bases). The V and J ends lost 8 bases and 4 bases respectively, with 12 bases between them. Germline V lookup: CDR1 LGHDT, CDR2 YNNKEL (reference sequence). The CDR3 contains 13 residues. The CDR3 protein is CASLQGAGNTIYF. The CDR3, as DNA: TGTGCCAGCCTACAGGGAGCCGGAAACACCATATATTTT.

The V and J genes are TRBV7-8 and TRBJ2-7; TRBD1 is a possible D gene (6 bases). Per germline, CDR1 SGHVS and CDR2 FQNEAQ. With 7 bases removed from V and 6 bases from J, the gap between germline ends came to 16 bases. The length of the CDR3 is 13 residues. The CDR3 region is CASIKSQGSEQYF. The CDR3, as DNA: TGTGCCAGCATCAAAAGTCAGGGGTCCGAGCAGTACTTC. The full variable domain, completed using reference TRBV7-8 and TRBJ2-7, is GAGVSQSPRYKVAKRGQDVALRCDPISGHVSLFWYQQALGQGPEFLTYFQNEAQLDKSGLPSDRFFAERPEGSVSTLKIQRTQQEDSAVYLCASIKSQGSEQYFGPGTRLTVT.

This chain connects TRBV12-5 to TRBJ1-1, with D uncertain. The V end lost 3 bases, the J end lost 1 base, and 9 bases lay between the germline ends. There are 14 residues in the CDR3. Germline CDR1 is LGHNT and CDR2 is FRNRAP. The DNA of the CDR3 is TGTGCTAGTGGTTTATTCCCCCAGAACACTGAAGCTTTCTTT. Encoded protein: CASGLFPQNTEAFF.

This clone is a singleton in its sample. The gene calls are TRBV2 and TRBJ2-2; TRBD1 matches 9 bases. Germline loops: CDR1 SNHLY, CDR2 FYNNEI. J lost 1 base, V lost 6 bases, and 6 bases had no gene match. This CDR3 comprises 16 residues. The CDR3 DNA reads TGTGCCAGCAGAGAGACAGGGGGGCAGAACACCGGGGAGCTGTTTTTT. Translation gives CASRETGGQNTGELFF.